These 18 T cell receptor beta chains originate from one sample sequenced in a study of PD-L1 blockade in urothelial cancer. Sequencing was performed with immunoSEQ multiplex PCR; in TCRdb, only in-frame clones are kept and a portion is missing. The repertoire holds fewer than 40,000 clones, with about 89% as singletons. The sample was PBMCs, taken around atezolizumab (anti-PD-L1) treatment. The receptors here all came from a man aged 50-60 years with urothelial cancer.

This sequence joins TRBV19 and TRBJ2-2; D call uncertain. V lost 6 bases and J lost 9, with 11 bases in between. The CDR3 is made up of 12 amino acids. The V gene's germline CDR1 is LNHDA and CDR2 SQIVND (reference sequence). The DNA of the CDR3 is TGTGCCAGTAGCGAACCCAACAGGGAGCTGTTTTTT. Residues: CASSEPNRELFF.

The count of this clone is one. V is TRBV28 and J is TRBJ2-7; TRBD2 matches 9 bases. The germline CDR1 and CDR2 sequences are MDHEN and SYDVKM. This CDR3 has 15 residues. V lost 6 bases to trimming and J lost 4 bases; unmatched junction nucleotides: 10. CDR3 DNA: TGTGCCAGCAGGTTCGGGACTAGCTCTGGATACGAGCAGTACTTC. This translates into CASRFGTSSGYEQYF.

Details on this clone: Other DNA variants within this sample encode the same CDR3. The V and J genes are TRBV6-1 and TRBJ2-5, with 11 bases fitting TRBD2. This CDR3 has 15 amino acids. Germline V gene data show CDR1 as MNHNS and CDR2 as SASEGT. V shed 2 bases and J 2 bases; nucleotides not matched to a gene: 1. CDR3 loop: CASSELAGGQETQYF. DNA of the CDR3: TGTGCCAGCAGTGAATTAGCGGGGGGGCAAGAGACCCAGTACTTC.

This clone was recorded once. The J gene is TRBJ2-1, the V gene TRBV27; D might be TRBD2 (6 bases). This CDR3 is built from 16 residues. Trimming stripped 3 bases from V and 8 bases from J, with 20 bases between. Germline V CDR1 and CDR2: MNHEY, SMNVEV (reference sequence). The CDR3 region has the DNA TGTGCCAGCAGTTTTCTTGCTCCGGGAGTAGGCGATGAGCAGTTCTTC. It is translated as CASSFLAPGVGDEQFF.

The chain links TRBV6-1 to TRBJ1-2; D remains unclear. The V gene lost 8 bases and the J gene lost 1 base, with 14 bases spanning the gap. The V gene's germline CDR1 is MNHNS and CDR2 SASEGT. CDR3 length: 14 amino acids. The CDR3 bases are TGTGCCAGCGCCGGGAAGTACGGTAACTATGGCTACACCTTC. Translation gives CASAGKYGNYGYTF.

V and J are TRBV11-3 and TRBJ2-5; 7 nucleotides align to TRBD2. This CDR3 spans 13 amino acids. Looked up from germline, CDR1 is SGHNT and CDR2 is YENEEA. V shed 3 bases, J shed 3 bases, and the junction held 1 base outside the gene matches. The CDR3 DNA follows: TGTGCCAGCAGCTTCCGGGGGGAAGAGACCCAGTACTTC. Translation: CASSFRGEETQYF.

The gene calls are TRBV4-1 and TRBJ1-4; 10 nucleotides line up with TRBD1. V trimming: 3 bases; J trimming: 8 bases; junction bases outside the gene matches: 6. Per germline, CDR1 MGHRA and CDR2 YSYEKL. The CDR3 loop spans 15 amino acids. CDR3 nucleotide sequence: TGCGCCAGCAGCCATGGACAGGGGGTGAGGGAAAAACTGTTTTTT. Its protein product is CASSHGQGVREKLFF.

The rearrangement joins TRBV28 to TRBJ2-3; unclear D gene. From germline, CDR1 is MDHEN and CDR2 SYDVKM. The CDR3 runs 12 residues. Trimming shortened V by 7 bases and J by 4 bases, and 9 bases separated the two germline ends. CDR3 protein: CASTRPADTQYF. DNA of the CDR3: TGTGCCAGCACCCGTCCGGCAGATACGCAGTATTTT. The whole variable domain, remainder taken from reference TRBV28 and TRBJ2-3, is DVKVTQSSRYLVKRTGEKVFLECVQDMDHENMFWYRQDPGLGLRLIYFSYDVKMKEKGDIPEGYSVSREKKERFSLILESASTNQTSMYLCASTRPADTQYFGPGTRLTVL.

The rearrangement joins TRBV4-3 to TRBJ2-2, with 7 positions matching TRBD2. This CDR3 has 16 residues. Germline V CDR1 and CDR2: LGHNA, YSLEER. V trimming: 4 bases; J trimming: 4 bases; junction bases outside the gene matches: 9. Here the CDR3 DNA reads TGCGCCAGCAGCCTCGACGGGGGGTTGGTCACCGGGGAGCTGTTTTTT. Residues: CASSLDGGLVTGELFF.

The chain links TRBV7-3 to TRBJ2-5, with 8 bases identical to TRBD2. The CDR3 consists of 15 residues. The germline CDR1 and CDR2 sequences are SGHTA and FQGTGA. Unmatched junction bases numbered 10, after V lost 5 bases and J lost 5 bases. CDR3 nucleotides: TGTGCCAGCAGCATAAGCGGGGGTACGGGGGAGACCCAGTACTTC. Its protein is CASSISGGTGETQYF.

V is TRBV5-1 and J is TRBJ2-7, with TRBD1 identical over 9 bases. The germline V gene encodes CDR1 SGHRS and CDR2 YFSETQ. V dropped 4 bases and J dropped 11; count of bases not matched to a gene: 10. CDR3 length: 13 amino acids. Here the CDR3 DNA reads TGCGCCAGCAGCCCAGGGACAGGGTCTAGGGAGTACTTC. It yields the protein CASSPGTGSREYF.

The genes are TRBV19 and TRBJ2-5, with TRBD1 matching 8 bases. The CDR3 runs to 15 residues. Trimming at V came to 8 bases and at J to 4 bases, leaving 12 bases not matched to a gene. Germline V gene lookup returns CDR1 LNHDA and CDR2 SQIVND (reference sequence). CDR3 DNA: TGTGCCAGTGGCCAGGGGGCGCGTTCAGCAGAGACCCAGTACTTC. Translated, it gives CASGQGARSAETQYF.

The V gene is TRBV25-1, the J gene TRBJ1-2, with D perhaps TRBD1 (5 bases). The germline CDR1 and CDR2 sequences are MGHDK and SYGVNS. The V gene lost 5 bases and the J gene lost 5 bases, with 15 bases spanning the gap. This CDR3 is built from 14 residues. CDR3 DNA: TGTGCCAGCAGTCTATCCCAGGGAAATTATGGCTACACCTTC. It translates to CASSLSQGNYGYTF.

This chain connects TRBV6-5 to TRBJ2-1; tentative D call: TRBD1 (6 bases). Trimming removed 5 bases from V and 7 bases from J, with 15 bases in between. CDR1 MNHEY and CDR2 SVGAGI come from the germline V gene. The CDR3 totals 14 residues. Written as DNA, the CDR3 is TGTGCCAGCAGTGTCCGACAGGTCTCAAATGAGCAGTTCTTC. Residues: CASSVRQVSNEQFF.

This clone was observed a few times. The rearrangement links TRBV4-1 to TRBJ1-6; the match to TRBD1 covers 7 bases. The J segment lost 10 bases and the V segment lost 8 bases, leaving 11 bases of the junction unmatched. This CDR3 is built from 14 residues. Looked up from germline, CDR1 is MGHRA and CDR2 is YSYEKL. The CDR3: CASAQWQGDSPLHF. CDR3 nucleotide sequence: TGCGCCAGCGCCCAGTGGCAGGGGGACTCACCCCTCCACTTT.

There are a few counts of this clone. The chain is built from TRBV19 and TRBJ1-2; no reliable D call. The CDR3 is made up of 14 amino acids. V was pared by 3 bases and J by 1 base, with 9 bases between. Germline V lookup: CDR1 LNHDA, CDR2 SQIVND (reference sequence). The CDR3 nucleotides read TGTGCCAGTAGTATTCGGGAGGGTAACTATGGCTACACCTTC. As protein: CASSIREGNYGYTF.

This clone occurred a few times. The CDR3 sequence: CASRDRVGTEAFF. As DNA, the CDR3 is TGTGCCAGCAGGGACAGGGTTGGGACTGAAGCTTTCTTT. The J gene is TRBJ1-1, the V gene TRBV27; 8 nucleotides align to TRBD1. The germline V gene encodes CDR1 MNHEY and CDR2 SMNVEV (reference sequence). V dropped 6 bases and J dropped 5; count of bases not matched to a gene: 5. This CDR3 region has 13 residues.

The chain couples TRBV10-3 to TRBJ2-2, with 12 bases aligning to TRBD2. CDR1 ENHRY and CDR2 SYGVKD come from the germline V gene. After removal of 2 bases from V and 2 bases from J, the junction contained 6 bases not matched to a gene. This CDR3 is 18 amino acids long. The CDR3 spells CAISETSGRPTNTGELFF. The CDR3, as DNA: TGTGCCATCAGTGAGACTAGCGGGAGGCCCACTAACACCGGGGAGCTGTTTTTT.